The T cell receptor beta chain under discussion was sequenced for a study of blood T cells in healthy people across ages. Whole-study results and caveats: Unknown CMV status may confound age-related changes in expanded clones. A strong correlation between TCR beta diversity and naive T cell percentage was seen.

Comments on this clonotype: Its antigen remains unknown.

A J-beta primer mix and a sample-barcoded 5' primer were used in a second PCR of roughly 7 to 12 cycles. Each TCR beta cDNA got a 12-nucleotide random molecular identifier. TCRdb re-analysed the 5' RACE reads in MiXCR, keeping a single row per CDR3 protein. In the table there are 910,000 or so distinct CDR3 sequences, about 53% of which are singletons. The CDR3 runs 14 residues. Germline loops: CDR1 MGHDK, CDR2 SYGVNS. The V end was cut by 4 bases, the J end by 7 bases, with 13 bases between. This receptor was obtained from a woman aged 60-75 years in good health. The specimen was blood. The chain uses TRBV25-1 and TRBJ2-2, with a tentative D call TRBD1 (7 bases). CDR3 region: CASSVAGGNGELFF. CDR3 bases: TGTGCCAGCAGTGTAGCAGGGGGGAACGGGGAGCTGTTTTTT.